Following are 32 T cell receptor beta chains from one sample sequenced in a study of blood T cell repertoires in COVID-19 (dated by TCRdb to between 2020 and 2021). Libraries were constructed by the immunoSEQ multiplex PCR assay. Imported from immuneACCESS, the table was reduced by TCRdb to in-frame sequences with V and J called. These copies leave out some clones; in studies compared against another copy, an unresolved V gene accounts for under half, and the cause of the remainder is not known. The sample table contains 120,000 to 150,000 clones; only one count was recorded for about 91% of them. The ten largest account for 28% of the sample. The sample taken for sequencing was peripheral blood. The receptors originated from a human donor in a cohort sampled during active COVID-19.

This chain joins TRBV18 and TRBJ2-1; 7 positions agree with TRBD1. V lost 3 bases, J lost 10 bases, and 9 bases stayed unmatched. CDR3 length equals 14 residues. Germline CDR1 reads KGHSH; CDR2 reads LQKENI. CDR3 in amino acids: CASSPPTRGPEQFF. The CDR3 DNA reads TGTGCCAGCTCACCGCCAACAAGGGGGCCGGAGCAGTTCTTC.

The CDR3 loop is CAISESQGGNEKLFF. The CDR3 DNA follows: TGTGCCATCAGTGAGTCACAGGGGGGTAATGAAAAACTGTTTTTT. The chain employs TRBV10-3 and TRBJ1-4; 8 bases match TRBD1. V dropped 0 bases and J dropped 4; count of bases not matched to a gene: 1. CDR1 and CDR2 (germline): ENHRY, SYGVKD. This CDR3 contains 15 residues.

CDR3 in DNA: TGCGCCAGCAGCAGAGGGGGCGAGGTGCGGGAGCAGTACTTC. This codes for CASSRGGEVREQYF. This chain connects TRBV5-1 to TRBJ2-7, with TRBD1 matching 7 bases. The V gene's germline CDR1 is SGHRS and CDR2 YFSETQ. Unmatched junction bases numbered 11, after V lost 4 bases and J lost 7 bases. The CDR3 runs 14 residues.

This clone was seen once. The V gene is TRBV30, the J gene TRBJ2-5, with D uncertain. The V gene's germline CDR1 is GTSNPN and CDR2 SVGIG (reference sequence). V dropped 0 bases and J dropped 4 bases, with 9 bases sitting between them. This CDR3 comprises 13 residues. The CDR3 spells CAWSVNSPETQYF. CDR3 nucleotide sequence: TGTGCCTGGAGTGTAAATAGCCCAGAGACCCAGTACTTC.

The chain has TRBV9 and TRBJ1-2; D perhaps matches TRBD1 (5 bases). The V and J ends lost 0 bases and 3 bases respectively, with 12 bases between them. Germline V gene lookup returns CDR1 SGDLS and CDR2 YYNGEE. CDR3 length equals 15 residues. The CDR3 reads CASSVASGDHYGYTF. The DNA for the CDR3 is TGTGCCAGCAGCGTAGCTTCGGGGGATCACTATGGCTACACCTTC.

In this sample, this clone turned up a few times. The chain combines TRBV5-1 with TRBJ2-7, with D tentatively TRBD1 (5 bases). Trimming took 2 bases from V and 0 from J, leaving 12 bases between them. Germline V lookup: CDR1 SGHRS, CDR2 YFSETQ. There are 15 residues in the CDR3. CDR3 residues: CASSFTTGFSYEQYF. CDR3 bases: TGCGCCAGCAGCTTTACTACAGGCTTCTCCTACGAGCAGTACTTC.

The chain has TRBV3-1 (or the pseudogene TRBV3-2) and TRBJ1-3, with D unresolved. The CDR3 consists of 16 residues. V dropped 2 bases and J dropped 0 bases, with 11 bases sitting between them. Germline V gene data show CDR1 as LGHDT and CDR2 as YNNKEL (reference sequence). The CDR3 is CASSQRGIGSGNTIYF. In nucleotides, the CDR3 is TGTGCCAGCAGCCAACGGGGTATCGGCTCTGGAAACACCATATATTTT.

The rearrangement joins TRBV7-9 to TRBJ2-1; 7 positions agree with TRBD1. The V and J ends lost 5 bases and 12 bases, in that order; junction bases with no gene match: 16. The germline gives CDR1 SEHNR, CDR2 FQNEAQ (reference sequence). The CDR3 loop spans 15 amino acids. CDR3 loop: CASSLGTAPRPGQFF. In DNA form, the CDR3 reads TGTGCCAGCAGCCTCGGGACAGCTCCCCGTCCAGGGCAGTTCTTC.

This clone was seen just once. This chain links TRBV9 with TRBJ2-3, with D possibly TRBD2 on 6 matching bases. The germline V gene has CDR1 SGDLS and CDR2 YYNGEE. The CDR3 consists of 15 residues. The V gene lost 0 bases and the J gene lost 3 bases, with 11 bases spanning the gap. The CDR3 DNA reads as TGTGCCAGCAGCGTAGGCTGGGACTGGACAGATACGCAGTATTTT. Protein sequence: CASSVGWDWTDTQYF. Looking up the rest from reference TRBV9 and TRBJ2-3 gives the full variable domain: DSGVTQTPKHLITATGQRVTLRCSPRSGDLSVYWYQQSLDQGLQFLIQYYNGEERAKGNILERFSAQQFPDLHSELNLSSLELGDSALYFCASSVGWDWTDTQYFGPGTRLTVL.

The chain couples TRBV7-3 to TRBJ2-1; D perhaps matches TRBD1 (6 bases). Trimming left V 5 bases short and J 8 bases short, with 13 bases between. CDR1 is SGHTA and CDR2 is FQGTGA in the germline V gene. The CDR3 totals 13 residues. CDR3 DNA sequence: TGTGCCAGCAGCCCCCGGGACAACCATGAGCAGTTCTTC. This translates into CASSPRDNHEQFF.

The chain employs TRBV18 and TRBJ1-1, with a possible D match to TRBD1 (5 bases). This CDR3 is built from 14 residues. V lost 5 bases and J 4 bases, leaving 14 bases between the germline ends. Germline assignment: CDR1 KGHSH and CDR2 LQKENI. CDR3 protein: CASSGAPGTTEAFF. The CDR3 nucleotides are TGTGCCAGCTCAGGGGCCCCGGGCACCACTGAAGCTTTCTTT.

This chain uses TRBV5-1 with TRBJ2-5, with D uncertain. From germline, CDR1 is SGHRS and CDR2 YFSETQ. The V end lost 0 bases, the J end lost 1 base, and 10 bases lay between the germline ends. The CDR3 extends over 15 amino acids. In nucleotides, the CDR3 is TGCGCCAGCAGCTTGGGGCAGTTGTCCCAAGAGACCCAGTACTTC. Translation: CASSLGQLSQETQYF.

The chain joins TRBV15 to TRBJ2-7; D gene ambiguous. CDR1 and CDR2 (germline): LNHNV, YYDKDF (reference sequence). This CDR3 has 13 residues. Trimming pared 5 bases from V and 1 base from J, leaving 9 bases between. The CDR3 coding sequence is TGTGCCACCAGCCTGGGCCGATCCTACGAGCAGTACTTC. Translating it yields CATSLGRSYEQYF. Filled out from reference TRBV15 and TRBJ2-7, the complete variable domain reads DAMVIQNPRYQVTQFGKPVTLSCSQTLNHNVMYWYQQKSSQAPKLLFHYYDKDFNNEADTPDNFQSRRPNTSFCFLDIRSPGLGDTAMYLCATSLGRSYEQYFGPGTRLTVT.

The genes are TRBV9 and TRBJ2-2; D remains ambiguous. V was clipped by 0 bases and J by 4 bases, with 13 bases between them. The CDR3 extends over 16 amino acids. Germline V gives CDR1 SGDLS, CDR2 YYNGEE. CDR3 sequence: CASSVGKTYLTGELFF. The CDR3 bases are TGTGCCAGCAGCGTAGGCAAAACCTACCTCACCGGGGAGCTGTTTTTT. The entire variable domain, with the rest obtained from reference TRBV9 and TRBJ2-2, is as follows: DSGVTQTPKHLITATGQRVTLRCSPRSGDLSVYWYQQSLDQGLQFLIQYYNGEERAKGNILERFSAQQFPDLHSELNLSSLELGDSALYFCASSVGKTYLTGELFFGEGSRLTVL.

This chain connects TRBV30 to TRBJ1-1; 7 nucleotides agree with TRBD1. Losses at the gene ends were 0 bases for V and 6 bases for J; bases not matched to a gene: 4. The germline V gene encodes CDR1 GTSNPN and CDR2 SVGIG (reference sequence). This CDR3 has 13 residues. The CDR3 sequence: CAWSVQQGAEAFF. The CDR3 nucleotides read TGTGCCTGGAGTGTACAGCAGGGGGCTGAAGCTTTCTTT.

The chain carries TRBV27 and TRBJ1-5; D gene uncertain. Trimming removed 6 bases from V and 2 bases from J, with 11 bases in between. In germline, CDR1 is MNHEY, CDR2 SMNVEV (reference sequence). There are 14 residues in the CDR3. CDR3 residues: CASSPGMGNQPQHF. The CDR3 DNA sequence: TGTGCCAGCAGCCCTGGCATGGGCAATCAGCCCCAGCATTTT.

The V and J genes are TRBV11-2 and TRBJ1-1, with D unresolved. Germline CDR1 reads SGHAT; CDR2 reads FQNNGV. The CDR3 totals 12 residues. The germline V and J ends were trimmed by 5 bases and 5 bases, with 9 bases remaining between them. As DNA, the CDR3 is TGTGCCAGCAGCCCACAGTATACTGAAGCTTTCTTT. This encodes CASSPQYTEAFF.

The J gene is TRBJ1-2, the V gene TRBV9; 7 positions agree with TRBD1. Germline V CDR1 and CDR2: SGDLS, YYNGEE. The CDR3 contains 15 residues. V shed 3 bases, J shed 6 bases, and the junction held 11 bases outside the gene matches. Here the CDR3 reads CASSARIQGTDGYTF. CDR3 DNA sequence: TGTGCCAGCAGCGCTCGCATACAGGGGACCGATGGCTACACCTTC.

This chain connects TRBV4-2 to TRBJ1-1, with 7 bases aligning to TRBD1. Germline V gene data show CDR1 as LGHNA and CDR2 as YNFKEQ. Trimming took 3 bases from V and 0 from J; bases not matched to a gene: 4. The CDR3 has 15 residues. The CDR3 reads CASSHPDRVNTEAFF. CDR3 coding DNA: TGTGCCAGCAGCCACCCAGACAGGGTGAACACTGAAGCTTTCTTT.

The gene calls are TRBV13 and TRBJ1-2; 7 positions match TRBD1. The V gene end was trimmed by 3 bases and the J gene end by 6 bases; junction bases not matched to a gene: 16. Per germline, CDR1 PRHDT and CDR2 FYEKMQ (reference sequence). There are 17 residues in the CDR3. CDR3 nucleotides: TGTGCCAGCAGCTTTAGGGGGGATGAACAGGGGAAAAATGGCTACACCTTC. Protein product: CASSFRGDEQGKNGYTF. Complete variable domain (other parts from reference TRBV13 and TRBJ1-2): AAGVIQSPRHLIKEKRETATLKCYPIPRHDTVYWYQQGPGQDPQFLISFYEKMQSDKGSIPDRFSAQQFSDYHSELNMSSLELGDSALYFCASSFRGDEQGKNGYTFGSGTRLTVV.

The chain joins TRBV27 to TRBJ2-1; 9 nucleotides agree with TRBD2. The CDR3 runs to 16 residues. After removal of 5 bases from V and 2 bases from J, the junction contained 7 bases not matched to a gene. Germline CDR1 reads MNHEY; CDR2 reads SMNVEV (reference sequence). Here the CDR3 DNA reads TGTGCCAGCAGTCCCTCCCAGCGGGGGGCCTACAATGAGCAGTTCTTC. Encoded protein: CASSPSQRGAYNEQFF.

The chain joins TRBV2 to TRBJ2-1; 7 bases match TRBD2. The CDR3 is 16 residues long. Per the germline V gene, CDR1 is SNHLY and CDR2 is FYNNEI. The V gene end was trimmed by 7 bases and the J gene end by 1 base; junction bases not matched to a gene: 10. The chain's CDR3 is CASTPWEGRSYNEQFF. The CDR3 DNA reads TGTGCCAGCACCCCGTGGGAGGGACGGTCCTACAATGAGCAGTTCTTC.

V gene TRBV6-5 combines with J gene TRBJ1-1; D remains ambiguous. This CDR3 has 14 residues. The germline gives CDR1 MNHEY, CDR2 SVGAGI. With 0 bases removed from V and 1 base from J, the gap between germline ends came to 6 bases. The CDR3 sequence is CASSYSHRNTEAFF. CDR3 DNA sequence: TGTGCCAGCAGTTACTCTCACAGGAACACTGAAGCTTTCTTT.

The genes are TRBV4-2 and TRBJ2-7; D perhaps matches TRBD1 (6 bases). Germline V gene lookup returns CDR1 LGHNA and CDR2 YNFKEQ. Trimming pared 1 base from V and 5 bases from J, leaving 18 bases between. The CDR3 loop spans 16 amino acids. The chain's CDR3 is CASSQGRYTGQDEQYF. The DNA of the CDR3 is TGTGCCAGCAGCCAAGGTCGGTATACAGGGCAGGACGAGCAGTACTTC.

V usage is TRBV6-1 and J usage is TRBJ1-5, with D perhaps matching TRBD1 (5 bases). Germline V lookup: CDR1 MNHNS, CDR2 SASEGT. CDR3 length: 16 residues. V lost 1 base and J 3 bases, leaving 13 bases between the germline ends. The CDR3 DNA reads as TGTGCCAGCAGTGAAGGAATAGGGGCCCTCAATCAGCCCCAGCATTTT. Its protein is CASSEGIGALNQPQHF.

The rearrangement joins TRBV14 to TRBJ1-2; tentatively, D is TRBD1 (5 bases). CDR1 is SGHDN and CDR2 is FVKESK in the germline V gene. V lost 1 base to trimming and J lost 6 bases, with 18 bases between them. The CDR3 is made up of 16 amino acids. CDR3 loop: CASSQGAAGRTHGYTF. For the CDR3, the DNA is TGTGCCAGCAGCCAAGGGGCCGCAGGGAGGACCCATGGCTACACCTTC.

The chain has TRBV5-3 and TRBJ1-1, with TRBD1 matching 8 bases. TRBV5-3 is labeled an ORF, and its function is uncertain. CDR3 length: 14 residues. V lost 4 bases and J lost 10; bases outside the gene matches: 12. The CDR3 DNA reads TGTGCCAGAAGCCAAGGGACAGGCGCTCCTGGAGCTTTCTTT. Its protein is CARSQGTGAPGAFF.

This clone appeared once. The chain uses TRBV6-2 or TRBV6-3 and TRBJ1-5; D unclear. Trimming took off 0 bases at V and 6 bases at J, with 12 bases between the two ends. The CDR3 runs to 15 residues. Germline V CDR1 and CDR2: MNHEY, SVGEGT. This chain's CDR3 is CASSYSARMAQPQHF. The CDR3 bases are TGTGCCAGCAGTTACTCCGCCAGGATGGCTCAGCCCCAGCATTTT.

Written as DNA, the CDR3 is TGTGCCTGGAGTCCCCGCCTGGGACAGTACAATGAGCAGTTCTTC. It encodes CAWSPRLGQYNEQFF. The V call is TRBV30, the J call TRBJ2-1; 7 bases map to TRBD1. V was pared by 2 bases and J by 4 bases, with 8 bases of the junction left unmatched. CDR1 GTSNPN and CDR2 SVGIG come from the germline V gene (reference sequence). CDR3 length: 15 amino acids.

The chain employs TRBV6-6 and TRBJ2-7, with 7 bases fitting TRBD1. V dropped 8 bases and J dropped 0; count of bases not matched to a gene: 7. The CDR3 spans 14 residues. Germline CDR1 and CDR2: MNHNY and SVGAGI (reference sequence). The CDR3 sequence: CASGIRGSSYEQYF. Here the CDR3 DNA reads TGTGCCAGCGGTATCAGGGGGAGCTCCTACGAGCAGTACTTC.

The V call is TRBV18, the J call TRBJ1-6, with D possibly matching TRBD1 (5 bases). Between the trimmed V and J ends, which lost 3 bases and 5 bases, there was a span of 14 bases. Germline-derived CDR1 and CDR2 are KGHSH and LQKENI. The CDR3 covers 16 residues. CDR3 nucleotide sequence: TGTGCCAGCTCACCGCGAGTTGGGGGGAATAATTCACCCCTCCACTTT. Its protein is CASSPRVGGNNSPLHF.

This chain connects TRBV29-1 to TRBJ1-3; no clear D gene. From germline, CDR1 is SQVTM and CDR2 ANQGSEA. V lost 4 bases and J 0 bases, leaving 4 bases between the germline ends. The CDR3 is 12 residues long. The CDR3 sequence is CSVVSSGNTIYF. CDR3 in DNA: TGCAGCGTTGTCAGCTCTGGAAACACCATATATTTT. The variable domain in full, completed from reference TRBV29-1 and TRBJ1-3, reads SAVISQKPSRDICQRGTSLTIQCQVDSQVTMMFWYRQQPGQSLTLIATANQGSEATYESGFVIDKFPISRPNLTFSTLTVSNMSPEDSSIYLCSVVSSGNTIYFGEGSWLTVV.